The rows below give T cell receptor beta chains drawn from one sample of a study of cytomegalovirus exposure and HLA in healthy donors. The table came from immunoSEQ multiplex PCR; TCRdb's copy has only in-frame clones and leaves some out. Of more than 95,000 clones detected, approximately 11% appear once; the ten largest clones hold more than 15%. What was sequenced was PBMCs. The receptors were gathered from a man aged 40-49 years in good health and CMV-seropositive. CDR3s include the opening cysteine and the closing phenylalanine or tryptophan. Some rows have no size entry. The others give once, few or many, or a class for an expanded clone.

v_gene,abundance,j_gene,CDR3aa
TRBV5-4,NA,TRBJ2-5,CASSSKSGAQETQYF
TRBV7-8,few,TRBJ1-5,CASSTRTGDQPQHF
TRBV9,NA,TRBJ2-2,CASSERNTGELFF
TRBV18,NA,TRBJ2-2,CASSQGGPSTGELFF
TRBV2,NA,TRBJ2-3,CASTSYLAGEADTQYF
TRBV18,few,TRBJ1-1,CASSPRQGNTEAFF
TRBV6-5,NA,TRBJ2-7,CASRGTSGDYEQYF
TRBV27,NA,TRBJ2-7,CASSYSRGTGGYEQYF
TRBV19,few,TRBJ2-3,CASTQTGGHTDTQYF
TRBV6-5,few,TRBJ1-4,CASSSGREKLFF
TRBV5-5,few,TRBJ2-2,CASSLVAGVVSTGELFF
TRBV29-1,NA,TRBJ1-1,CSVTGGARSTEAFF
TRBV11-2,few,TRBJ2-7,CASTRQVDSYEQYF
TRBV6-1,NA,TRBJ1-1,CASKPGQGSTEAFF
TRBV4-1,NA,TRBJ2-5,CASSQGDRGHETQYF
TRBV5-8,few,TRBJ2-7,CASSWDGGAAYEQYF
TRBV19,NA,TRBJ2-2,CASSMPSGDTGELFF
TRBV9,NA,TRBJ2-7,CASSPFPRGSSYEQYF
TRBV7-9,few,TRBJ1-5,CASSVRRGGQSSNQPQHF
TRBV30,few,TRBJ2-7,CAWSVRGGVGEQYF
TRBV18,few,TRBJ2-5,CASSRGHQETQYF
TRBV18,NA,TRBJ1-1,CASSPTQGLNTEAFF
TRBV19,few,TRBJ2-7,CASSGTSGSGEQYF
TRBV5-1,NA,TRBJ2-3,CASSPTHSGTGTDTQYF
TRBV2,NA,TRBJ2-2,CASSEYRGGELFF
TRBV9,NA,TRBJ1-4,CASSAGGSTNEKLFF
TRBV9,few,TRBJ1-1,CASSVWSGTEAFF
TRBV15,NA,TRBJ2-7,CATSRDLGGEQYF
TRBV5-4,few,TRBJ2-7,CASSRTSGSQSEQYF